A single sample gave rise to the 7 T cell receptor beta chains below, sequenced in a study of T-cell reconstitution after alpha-beta-depleted transplantation in children. Researchers prepared the TCRbeta library using unique molecular identifiers, the study reports. MiXCR, applied by TCRdb to the PCR reads, yields one record per CDR3 protein. This sample has roughly 400,000 distinct CDR3 sequences; about 45% occur once, and the top ten carry roughly a quarter. The material sequenced was PBMCs, taken before TCRalphabeta/CD19-depleted stem cell transplant. The receptor set was obtained from a girl aged 2 to 9 with aplastic anemia, due to receive a stem cell transplant.

Here the CDR3 DNA reads TGTGCCAGCTCACCGGACCGGTTCATGAACACTGAAGCTTTCTTT. It codes for CASSPDRFMNTEAFF. The chain recombines TRBV18 with TRBJ1-1; D unresolved. Germline V gene sequence: CDR1 KGHSH, CDR2 LQKENI. CDR3 length equals 15 residues. The V end was cut by 3 bases, the J end by 0 bases, with 11 bases between.

The chain combines TRBV7-2 with TRBJ2-3; D perhaps matches TRBD2 (6 bases). The CDR3 contains 12 residues. Trimming removed 8 bases at V and 11 bases at J, with 17 bases between. Germline V gives CDR1 SGHTA, CDR2 FQGNSA. CDR3 nucleotides: TGTGCCAGCGGGTTCCGTCCCGGGGGGCAGTATTTT. It specifies CASGFRPGGQYF.

This chain joins TRBV6-5 and TRBJ2-3; D uncertain. From germline, CDR1 is MNHEY and CDR2 SVGAGI. The length of the CDR3 is 14 residues. V was shortened by 2 bases and J by 1 base, with 7 bases between the two germline ends. CDR3 DNA: TGTGCCAGCAGTTACAACCGAGGCACAGATACGCAGTATTTT. This sequence encodes CASSYNRGTDTQYF.

The chain couples TRBV5-5 to TRBJ2-1, with D unresolved. Germline V gene data show CDR1 as SGHKS and CDR2 as YYEKEE (reference sequence). V lost 4 bases to trimming and J lost 8 bases, with 13 bases between them. There are 13 residues in the CDR3. The CDR3 is CASSPGPSDEQFF. The CDR3 DNA sequence: TGTGCCAGCAGCCCTGGGCCGTCGGATGAGCAGTTCTTC.

This clonotype was counted ten times or more. The V call is TRBV20-1, the J call TRBJ2-1, with 8 bases lining up with TRBD2. The CDR3 totals 16 residues. Germline V lookup: CDR1 DFQATT, CDR2 SNEGSKA (reference sequence). With V trimmed by 2 bases and J by 6 bases, 12 bases remained unmatched. CDR3 DNA: TGCAGTGCTAGACTAGCGGGCGGGTCCCTTGCCAATGAGCAGTTCTTC. Translating gives CSARLAGGSLANEQFF.

V gene TRBV7-9 combines with J gene TRBJ1-6; TRBD1 matches at 7 bases. After removal of 5 bases from V and 7 bases from J, the junction contained 11 bases not matched to a gene. The CDR3 runs to 16 residues. CDR1 is SEHNR and CDR2 is FQNEAQ in the germline V gene (reference sequence). The CDR3 region is CASSIALTGANSPLHF. In nucleotides, the CDR3 is TGTGCCAGCAGCATCGCCCTAACAGGGGCAAATTCACCCCTCCACTTT. Full variable domain (rest looked up from reference TRBV7-9 and TRBJ1-6): DTGVSQNPRHKITKRGQNVTFRCDPISEHNRLYWYRQTLGQGPEFLTYFQNEAQLEKSRLLSDRFSAERPKGSFSTLEIQRTEQGDSAMYLCASSIALTGANSPLHFGNGTRLTVT.

The CDR3, as DNA: TGCAGTGCTGAGGGACAGGTCACAGATACGCAGTATTTT. It translates to CSAEGQVTDTQYF. The rearrangement links TRBV20-1 to TRBJ2-3; 8 bases are a match to TRBD1. CDR3 size: 13 residues. The V gene's germline CDR1 is DFQATT and CDR2 SNEGSKA (reference sequence). Losses at the gene ends were 5 bases for V and 2 bases for J; bases not matched to a gene: 3.